These 22 T cell receptor beta chains share one sample of origin, sequenced in a study of blood T cell repertoires in COVID-19. The protocol was immunoSEQ multiplex PCR, while the TCRdb copy is restricted to in-frame clones and leaves out a portion. The table has 150,000 to 180,000 clones, under 95% seen once. Sequencing was done on a sample of peripheral blood. These receptor sequences come from a man aged 50-60 years with acute or convalescent COVID-19.

The chain employs TRBV2 and TRBJ2-3; the D gene is possibly TRBD2 (7 bases). Germline CDR1 and CDR2: SNHLY and FYNNEI. V gave up 5 bases and J gave up 1 base, with 13 bases separating them. The CDR3 runs to 15 residues. Written as DNA, the CDR3 is TGTGCCAGCAGTTCTCCGGGGGGCGGCACAGATACGCAGTATTTT. It encodes CASSSPGGGTDTQYF.

The genes are TRBV4-3 and TRBJ1-4, with 8 nucleotides matching TRBD1. The V gene end was trimmed by 4 bases and the J gene end by 6 bases; junction bases not matched to a gene: 4. The CDR3 has 14 amino acids. Germline loops: CDR1 LGHNA, CDR2 YSLEER. The chain's CDR3 is CASSLDRGHEKLFF. The CDR3 region has the DNA TGCGCCAGCAGCCTAGACAGGGGTCATGAAAAACTGTTTTTT.

The chain carries TRBV6-5 and TRBJ1-5, with D perhaps TRBD1 (6 bases). The CDR3 has 13 amino acids. The ends were cut back, 7 bases at V and 5 bases at J, with 12 bases in the middle. Per germline, CDR1 MNHEY and CDR2 SVGAGI. The CDR3 loop is CASTTGLDQPQHF. In DNA form, the CDR3 reads TGTGCCAGCACGACAGGTCTAGATCAGCCCCAGCATTTT.

The V call is TRBV10-3, the J call TRBJ1-4, with D hard to call. Germline V gene lookup returns CDR1 ENHRY and CDR2 SYGVKD. The CDR3 spans 13 residues. Trimming pared 0 bases from V and 8 bases from J, leaving 7 bases between. CDR3 coding DNA: TGTGCCATCAGTGAGTCAGTAAGCGAAAAACTGTTTTTT. It specifies CAISESVSEKLFF.

V and J are TRBV28 and TRBJ2-4; TRBD2 agrees at 8 bases. The junction had 10 bases not matched to a gene; V was cut back by 4 bases and J by 8 bases. The CDR3 has 15 amino acids. CDR1 MDHEN and CDR2 SYDVKM come from the germline V gene. The CDR3 sequence is CASSSAGANGDIQYF. In DNA form, the CDR3 reads TGTGCCAGCAGTTCAGCGGGGGCGAACGGGGACATTCAGTACTTC.

This chain joins TRBV11-1 and TRBJ2-2; D not resolved. Germline loops: CDR1 SGHAT, CDR2 FQDESV (reference sequence). V was shortened by 6 bases and J by 4 bases, with 6 bases between the two germline ends. The length of the CDR3 is 12 residues. CDR3 sequence (DNA): TGTGCCAGCAGTCACAGCACCGGGGAGCTGTTTTTT. Protein product: CASSHSTGELFF. The full variable domain, rest sourced from reference TRBV11-1 and TRBJ2-2, is EAEVAQSPRYKITEKSQAVAFWCDPISGHATLYWYRQILGQGPELLVQFQDESVVDDSQLPKDRFSAERLKGVDSTLKIQPAELGDSAMYLCASSHSTGELFFGEGSRLTVL.

This clone was seen only once. This rearrangement joins TRBV7-3 to TRBJ2-5; D uncertain. V shed 1 base and J shed 4 bases, with 7 bases lying between them. This CDR3 has 13 residues. Germline V CDR1 and CDR2: SGHTA, FQGTGA. CDR3 nucleotide sequence: TGTGCCAGCAGCTTAAGCAGAGGAGAGACCCAGTACTTC. This codes for CASSLSRGETQYF. The full variable domain, with the rest looked up from reference TRBV7-3 and TRBJ2-5, is GAGVSQTPSNKVTEKGKYVELRCDPISGHTALYWYRQSLGQGPEFLIYFQGTGAADDSGLPNDRFFAVRPEGSVSTLKIQRTERGDSAVYLCASSLSRGETQYFGPGTRLLVL.

J is TRBJ2-2 and V is TRBV6-5, with a tentative D call TRBD1 (5 bases). Trimming shortened V by 6 bases and J by 5 bases, and 10 bases separated the two germline ends. Germline V CDR1 and CDR2: MNHEY, SVGAGI. The CDR3 is 13 residues long. The CDR3 loop reads CASRNRLTGELFF. DNA for the CDR3: TGTGCCAGCAGGAACAGGTTGACCGGGGAGCTGTTTTTT.

This clone has only one observation. The gene calls are TRBV11-2 and TRBJ2-5; D perhaps matches TRBD2 (5 bases). V lost 2 bases to trimming and J lost 10 bases, with 11 bases between them. This CDR3 spans 12 amino acids. Germline lookup yields CDR1 SGHAT and CDR2 FQNNGV. The CDR3 nucleotides are TGTGCCAGCAGCTTATTACATGGGAGCCAGTACTTC. It translates to CASSLLHGSQYF.

The V and J genes are TRBV7-2 and TRBJ2-1, with 9 bases fitting TRBD2. The J segment lost 3 bases and the V segment lost 2 bases, leaving 2 bases of the junction unmatched. Germline CDR1 reads SGHTA; CDR2 reads FQGNSA. The CDR3 covers 15 residues. The CDR3, as DNA: TGTGCCAGCAGCTTACTAGCGGGGAACTACAATGAGCAGTTCTTC. Translating it yields CASSLLAGNYNEQFF.

The J gene is TRBJ2-7, the V gene TRBV6-5, with a weak D call TRBD2 (6 bases). The V gene lost 2 bases and the J gene lost 6 bases, with 11 bases spanning the gap. This CDR3 has 13 residues. Germline V gene lookup returns CDR1 MNHEY and CDR2 SVGAGI. The DNA for the CDR3 is TGTGCCAGCAGTTACGGGGGGATTGGCGAGCAGTACTTC. Translation: CASSYGGIGEQYF.

The V and J genes are TRBV14 and TRBJ2-5, with D unresolved. The CDR3 is 13 residues long. The germline V and J ends were trimmed by 2 bases and 1 base, with 5 bases remaining between them. CDR1 SGHDN and CDR2 FVKESK come from the germline V gene. CDR3 DNA sequence: TGTGCCAGCAGCCAACTTATCCAAGAGACCCAGTACTTC. It encodes CASSQLIQETQYF.

The chain links TRBV19 to TRBJ1-6, with 8 bases identical to TRBD1. Germline CDR1 and CDR2: LNHDA and SQIVND (reference sequence). Germline trimming cut 3 bases from V and 7 bases from J; bases unmatched to any gene: 5. This CDR3 is 15 amino acids long. CDR3: CASSIGTGRNSPLHF. CDR3 DNA sequence: TGTGCCAGTAGTATCGGGACAGGCCGAAATTCACCCCTCCACTTT.

This chain uses TRBV18 with TRBJ2-7; unclear D gene. From germline, CDR1 is KGHSH and CDR2 LQKENI. The CDR3 is made up of 13 amino acids. V was shortened by 2 bases and J by 5 bases, with 10 bases between the two germline ends. CDR3 sequence: CASSPGEFDEQYF. The CDR3 DNA reads as TGTGCCAGCTCACCAGGAGAGTTTGACGAGCAGTACTTC.

This chain links TRBV4-2 with TRBJ2-3; possible D gene TRBD2, 5 bases. This CDR3 is built from 16 residues. V lost 0 bases and J lost 1, with 11 bases in between. Germline-derived CDR1 and CDR2 are LGHNA and YNFKEQ. The CDR3 region has the DNA TGTGCCAGCAGCCAAGATCAGCGGTCGCGCACAGATACGCAGTATTTT. Translation: CASSQDQRSRTDTQYF.

This rearrangement joins TRBV5-1 to TRBJ2-3; 7 positions match TRBD1. The V gene end was trimmed by 5 bases and the J gene end by 2 bases; junction bases not matched to a gene: 5. There are 14 residues in the CDR3. Germline V gene data show CDR1 as SGHRS and CDR2 as YFSETQ. CDR3 loop: CASSLGGVTDTQYF. Here the CDR3 DNA reads TGCGCCAGCAGTCTAGGGGGCGTCACAGATACGCAGTATTTT.

This chain joins TRBV10-3 and TRBJ2-7; 7 bases align to TRBD1. V lost 10 bases to trimming and J lost 2 bases; unmatched junction nucleotides: 11. The CDR3 totals 14 residues. Germline lookup yields CDR1 ENHRY and CDR2 SYGVKD. For the CDR3, the DNA is TGTGCCACAAGGTTTGGGACAGAAACCTACGAGCAGTACGTC. Protein product: CATRFGTETYEQYV.

The CDR3 is CASSQGYLFRDRGYSNQPQHF. Written as DNA, the CDR3 is TGTGCCAGCAGCCAAGGATATTTATTCCGGGACAGGGGATATAGCAATCAGCCCCAGCATTTT. The chain is built from TRBV3-1 (or the pseudogene TRBV3-2) and TRBJ1-5; 10 positions match TRBD1. Per germline, CDR1 LGHDT and CDR2 YNNKEL (reference sequence). The J segment lost 0 bases and the V segment lost 1 base, leaving 15 bases of the junction unmatched. The CDR3 runs 21 residues.

CDR3 residues: CASSQAGVDYGYTF. The CDR3 region has the DNA TGCGCCAGCAGCCAAGCGGGGGTCGACTATGGCTACACCTTC. The chain is built from TRBV4-1 and TRBJ1-2, with TRBD1 as a possible D gene (5 bases). Germline V gives CDR1 MGHRA, CDR2 YSYEKL. Trimming cost V 1 base and J 3 bases, with 9 bases left between them. CDR3 length: 14 residues.

J is TRBJ2-1 and V is TRBV3-1 (or the pseudogene TRBV3-2); 7 nucleotides align to TRBD2. The CDR3 loop spans 15 amino acids. Trimming removed 0 bases from V and 8 bases from J; junction bases left unmatched: 7. Germline V gives CDR1 LGHDT, CDR2 YNNKEL (reference sequence). The CDR3 DNA sequence: TGTGCCAGCAGCCAAGAGGGGCTTGGGGGGGATGAGCAGTTCTTC. This gives the protein CASSQEGLGGDEQFF.

The V and J genes are TRBV11-2 and TRBJ1-6; 8 bases line up with TRBD1. V shed 5 bases and J 6 bases; nucleotides not matched to a gene: 6. The CDR3 is 15 amino acids. Germline CDR1 SGHAT, CDR2 FQNNGV. The CDR3 sequence: CASSLDRVPNSPLHF. In DNA form, the CDR3 reads TGTGCCAGCAGCCTGGACAGGGTCCCTAATTCACCCCTCCACTTT.

The V call is TRBV9, the J call TRBJ1-1, with TRBD1 as a possible D gene (6 bases). Germline lookup yields CDR1 SGDLS and CDR2 YYNGEE. Trimming pared 0 bases from V and 0 bases from J, leaving 12 bases between. CDR3 length: 16 residues. The CDR3 region has the DNA TGTGCCAGCAGCGTAGAACCCCAGGGGATGAACACTGAAGCTTTCTTT. This sequence encodes CASSVEPQGMNTEAFF.